The 27 T cell receptor beta chains presented below share a single source sample, sequenced in a study of cytomegalovirus exposure and HLA in healthy donors. This PCR relied on a set of 60 Vbeta primers and 13 Jbeta primers. Measured with immunoSEQ multiplex PCR; TCRdb has only the in-frame clones, and not every one. The sample records 130,000 to 150,000 clones, around 80% being singletons. The sample comprised PBMCs. These receptors were collected from a man in his forties in good health and CMV-seropositive.

The chain has TRBV4-2 and TRBJ1-5; a possible D gene is TRBD1 (5 bases). Looked up from germline, CDR1 is LGHNA and CDR2 is YNFKEQ. Trimming took 0 bases from V and 4 from J, leaving 13 bases between them. The CDR3 runs 16 residues. Here the CDR3 DNA reads TGTGCCAGCAGCCAAGATCAGTTCGGGGGAAATCAGCCCCAGCATTTT. It specifies CASSQDQFGGNQPQHF.

V gene TRBV11-1 combines with J gene TRBJ2-2; 15 nucleotides agree with TRBD2. CDR3 length: 18 residues. The ends lost 6 bases at V and 3 bases at J; junction bases unmatched: 8. In germline, CDR1 is SGHAT, CDR2 FQDESV (reference sequence). CDR3 protein: CASRPRGLAGGDTGELFF. CDR3 coding DNA: TGTGCCAGCAGACCCCGGGGACTAGCGGGAGGAGACACCGGGGAGCTGTTTTTT.

The chain couples TRBV6-1 to TRBJ1-2; D is undetermined. Trimming removed 2 bases at V and 2 bases at J, with 12 bases between. The CDR3 runs to 15 residues. The germline CDR1 and CDR2 sequences are MNHNS and SASEGT. CDR3 bases: TGTGCCAGCAGTGAAATAGTCTCATCCAACTATGGCTACACCTTC. It codes for CASSEIVSSNYGYTF.

The chain carries TRBV7-9 and TRBJ2-5; TRBD1 is a possible D gene (6 bases). The CDR3 consists of 14 residues. V lost 1 base and J 4 bases, leaving 10 bases between the germline ends. Germline values: CDR1 SEHNR, CDR2 FQNEAQ (reference sequence). The CDR3 here is CASSLEGVGETQYF. The CDR3 DNA sequence: TGTGCCAGCAGCTTAGAGGGGGTTGGAGAGACCCAGTACTTC. Looking up the rest from reference TRBV7-9 and TRBJ2-5 gives the full variable domain: DTGVSQNPRHKITKRGQNVTFRCDPISEHNRLYWYRQTLGQGPEFLTYFQNEAQLEKSRLLSDRFSAERPKGSFSTLEIQRTEQGDSAMYLCASSLEGVGETQYFGPGTRLLVL.

V is TRBV4-1 and J is TRBJ2-2, with unresolved D. The CDR3 is made up of 14 amino acids. Trimming took 4 bases from V and 3 from J, leaving 9 bases between them. CDR1 MGHRA and CDR2 YSYEKL come from the germline V gene. The CDR3 here is CASSLQLDTGELFF. In DNA form, the CDR3 reads TGCGCCAGCAGCCTACAGCTCGACACCGGGGAGCTGTTTTTT.

This sequence joins TRBV4-1 and TRBJ2-1, with 7 bases aligning to TRBD2. This CDR3 is built from 15 residues. J lost 4 bases, V lost 4 bases, and 7 bases had no gene match. CDR1 and CDR2 from the germline V gene are MGHRA and YSYEKL. The CDR3 reads CASSLTSALYNEQFF. CDR3 DNA sequence: TGCGCCAGCAGCCTAACTAGCGCTTTATACAATGAGCAGTTCTTC.

The chain carries TRBV4-2 and TRBJ2-7; the match to TRBD2 covers 7 bases. The CDR3 is made up of 16 amino acids. Germline CDR1 reads LGHNA; CDR2 reads YNFKEQ. V lost 3 bases, J lost 2 bases, and 10 bases stayed unmatched. This chain's CDR3 is CASSQGGLGLAYEQYF. CDR3 in DNA: TGTGCCAGCAGCCAGGGCGGACTAGGACTAGCCTACGAGCAGTACTTC.

CDR3 residues: CASFKQGYGANVLTF. In nucleotides, the CDR3 is TGTGCCAGCTTTAAACAGGGCTATGGGGCCAACGTCCTGACTTTC. The chain recombines TRBV21-1 with TRBJ2-6; the table's D call of TRBD1 was not tested on the DNA. TRBV21-1 is designated a pseudogene. This CDR3 is built from 15 residues.

This sequence joins TRBV9 and TRBJ2-1; 11 nucleotides align to TRBD2. CDR1 is SGDLS and CDR2 is YYNGEE in the germline V gene. There are 17 residues in the CDR3. V lost 4 bases to trimming and J lost 5 bases; unmatched junction nucleotides: 11. The DNA for the CDR3 is TGTGCCAGCAGCCTCGTTTTCGGGACTAGCGGAAACAATGAGCAGTTCTTC. Translation: CASSLVFGTSGNNEQFF.

This clone has a single count. The chain joins TRBV6-4 to TRBJ1-2; 8 nucleotides line up with TRBD1. V lost 5 bases, J lost 2 bases, and 7 bases stayed unmatched. Per the germline V gene, CDR1 is MRHNA and CDR2 is SNTAGT. CDR3 size: 15 residues. This CDR3 is CASSPRQGRNYGYTF. The CDR3 bases are TGTGCCAGCAGTCCCCGACAGGGGAGGAACTATGGCTACACCTTC.

V and J are TRBV28 and TRBJ1-1, with 7 positions matching TRBD1. Trimming cost V 4 bases and J 1 base; bases outside gene matches: 6. The V gene's germline CDR1 is MDHEN and CDR2 SYDVKM. The CDR3 has 15 residues. As DNA, the CDR3 is TGTGCCAGCAGTTCGGGTGGGACAGCGAACACTGAAGCTTTCTTT. Its translation is CASSSGGTANTEAFF.

The chain uses TRBV6-5 and TRBJ2-1; D might be TRBD2 (6 bases). V shed 6 bases and J shed 6 bases, with 18 bases lying between them. The CDR3 runs 15 residues. The germline V gene encodes CDR1 MNHEY and CDR2 SVGAGI. The CDR3 nucleotides read TGTGCCAGCAGCTCGAGGAGGGTTGACGGCAATGAGCAGTTCTTC. Protein sequence: CASSSRRVDGNEQFF.

This clone was picked up one time. The chain links TRBV5-6 to TRBJ1-2; 9 positions agree with TRBD1. The V segment lost 1 base and the J segment 5 bases; nucleotides outside the gene matches: 18. The CDR3 length is 19 residues. Per germline, CDR1 SGHDT and CDR2 YYEEEE. The CDR3 DNA reads TGTGCCAGCAGCTTGTATAGTGCTCTGGGACAGGGTGTTGGTTATGGCTACACCTTC. Protein product: CASSLYSALGQGVGYGYTF.

The rearrangement joins TRBV4-3 to TRBJ2-1; possible D gene TRBD2, 6 bases. The CDR3 is 17 residues long. Germline assignment: CDR1 LGHNA and CDR2 YSLEER. The V end lost 0 bases, the J end lost 0 bases, and 12 bases lay between the germline ends. The CDR3 DNA reads TGCGCCAGCAGCCAAGATCCCCCCGGGAGCTCCTACAATGAGCAGTTCTTC. Translation gives CASSQDPPGSSYNEQFF.

J is TRBJ1-5 and V is TRBV5-6; possibly TRBD1 for D (5 bases). Germline V gene lookup returns CDR1 SGHDT and CDR2 YYEEEE. This CDR3 has 14 amino acids. Trimming cost V 1 base and J 3 bases, with 8 bases left between them. The CDR3 nucleotides read TGTGCCAGCAGCTTGCGGGGGACCAATCAGCCCCAGCATTTT. Translation: CASSLRGTNQPQHF.

The chain uses TRBV7-2 and TRBJ2-7; a weak D match, TRBD1 (6 bases). The CDR3 runs 16 residues. The germline V gene has CDR1 SGHTA and CDR2 FQGNSA. Trimming took off 1 base at V and 2 bases at J, with 15 bases between the two ends. The CDR3 DNA sequence: TGTGCCAGCAGCTTAGGGAACAGGGTCCCTACCTACGAGCAGTACTTC. Its protein is CASSLGNRVPTYEQYF.

The rearrangement joins TRBV28 to TRBJ2-7, with a possible D match to TRBD2 (6 bases). Looked up from germline, CDR1 is MDHEN and CDR2 is SYDVKM. Trimming took off 2 bases at V and 0 bases at J, with 8 bases between the two ends. CDR3 length equals 14 residues. CDR3 protein: CASSLGGVSYEQYF. Written as DNA, the CDR3 is TGTGCCAGCAGTTTAGGAGGGGTCTCCTACGAGCAGTACTTC.

The J gene is TRBJ1-2, the V gene TRBV14; D is perhaps TRBD1 (5 bases). The V end was cut by 1 base, the J end by 6 bases, with 9 bases between. The CDR3 is made up of 13 amino acids. Per the germline V gene, CDR1 is SGHDN and CDR2 is FVKESK. The CDR3 spells CASSQARADGYTF. DNA of the CDR3: TGTGCCAGCAGCCAAGCCAGGGCAGATGGCTACACCTTC.

This chain uses TRBV7-6 with TRBJ1-4, with no clear D. Germline lookup yields CDR1 SGHVS and CDR2 FNYEAQ. This CDR3 is built from 12 residues. V was cut by 4 bases and J by 8 bases, with 8 bases left in between. The CDR3 loop is CASSSTGEKLFF. DNA for the CDR3: TGTGCCAGCAGCTCTACGGGGGAAAAACTGTTTTTT.

V and J are TRBV7-9 and TRBJ2-2; a possible D gene is TRBD1 (6 bases). Germline V CDR1 and CDR2: SEHNR, FQNEAQ (reference sequence). The CDR3 has 16 amino acids. V was clipped by 2 bases and J by 0 bases, with 10 bases between them. CDR3 sequence reads: CASSLNRAPNTGELFF. The CDR3 nucleotides read TGTGCCAGCAGCTTAAACAGGGCTCCGAACACCGGGGAGCTGTTTTTT.

This rearrangement joins TRBV20-1 to TRBJ1-1; D is uncertain. Trimming took off 5 bases at V and 4 bases at J, with 8 bases between the two ends. In germline, CDR1 is DFQATT, CDR2 SNEGSKA (reference sequence). The CDR3 is made up of 11 amino acids. The CDR3 DNA sequence: TGCAGTGCTGTAGGAGGCACTGAAGCTTTCTTT. It translates to CSAVGGTEAFF.

J is TRBJ2-3 and V is TRBV19; D is possibly TRBD2 (7 bases). This CDR3 comprises 15 residues. V was shortened by 5 bases and J by 7 bases, with 19 bases between the two germline ends. Germline loops: CDR1 LNHDA, CDR2 SQIVND (reference sequence). This CDR3 reads CASSLGGGGVNTQYF. CDR3 sequence (DNA): TGTGCCAGTAGTCTCGGAGGAGGGGGGGTAAATACGCAGTATTTT.

The chain recombines TRBV19 with TRBJ1-5; 8 positions match TRBD1. Germline V gives CDR1 LNHDA, CDR2 SQIVND (reference sequence). With V trimmed by 6 bases and J by 2 bases, 9 bases remained unmatched. CDR3 length: 16 amino acids. The CDR3 is CASSGQGGIGNQPQHF. Written as DNA, the CDR3 is TGTGCCAGTAGCGGACAGGGAGGAATCGGCAATCAGCCCCAGCATTTT.

The DNA for the CDR3 is TGTGCCAGCAGTGACTCCGGGGGCTCTGGAAACACCATATATTTT. Amino acids: CASSDSGGSGNTIYF. The chain carries TRBV6-4 and TRBJ1-3; D is perhaps TRBD1 (5 bases). Germline V gives CDR1 MRHNA, CDR2 SNTAGT. Trimming removed 0 bases at V and 0 bases at J, with 6 bases between. The CDR3 contains 15 residues.

The J gene is TRBJ1-5, the V gene TRBV28, with D unresolved. V gave up 5 bases and J gave up 5 bases, with 16 bases separating them. The length of the CDR3 is 15 residues. Germline V lookup: CDR1 MDHEN, CDR2 SYDVKM. The CDR3 sequence: CASSILQVSHQPQHF. CDR3 DNA sequence: TGTGCCAGCAGTATCCTGCAGGTGTCACATCAGCCCCAGCATTTT.

The chain employs TRBV28 and TRBJ1-2; unclear D gene. The CDR3 is made up of 12 amino acids. Germline-derived CDR1 and CDR2 are MDHEN and SYDVKM. V was shortened by 4 bases and J by 7 bases, with 10 bases between the two germline ends. CDR3 coding DNA: TGTGCCAGCAGTTCGCTGGACTCTGGCTACACCTTC. Amino acid sequence: CASSSLDSGYTF.

This clone was detected ten times or more. V gene TRBV19 combines with J gene TRBJ2-3; a weak D match, TRBD2 (5 bases). The CDR3 totals 15 residues. Trimming took off 2 bases at V and 6 bases at J, with 15 bases between the two ends. From germline, CDR1 is LNHDA and CDR2 SQIVND (reference sequence). DNA for the CDR3: TGTGCCAGTAGTATAAGTGGGCTAGCTTCGGATACGCAGTATTTT. Protein: CASSISGLASDTQYF.